Listed below are T cell receptor beta chains from one sample, sequenced in a study of cytomegalovirus exposure and HLA in healthy donors. This table comes from immunoSEQ multiplex PCR, and its TCRdb copy is limited to in-frame clones, with some not included. The sample has 110,000 or so clones; nearly 15% are singletons. Input material: PBMCs. These receptors originate from a female donor in good health and CMV-seronegative. Each CDR3 is given with its conserved first and last residue. The D gene is left open where the match is weak. Clone sizes are given selectively: once, few, many, or a class where the clone is expanded.

J gene,D gene,clone size,V gene,CDR3 protein,CDR3 DNA
TRBJ2-6,TRBD1,NA,TRBV7-9,CASSDPTGLIRGVLTF,TGTGCCAGCAGCGACCCGACAGGGCTCATCAGGGGGGTCCTGACTTTC
TRBJ2-1,TRBD2,NA,TRBV4-3,CASSQDFAGESNEQFF,TGCGCCAGCAGCCAAGATTTCGCGGGGGAGAGCAATGAGCAGTTCTTC
TRBJ1-4,NA,NA,TRBV28,CASSLARSNEKLFF,TGTGCCAGCAGTTTAGCCCGGTCTAATGAAAAACTGTTTTTT
TRBJ2-2,TRBD1,NA,TRBV30,CAWSLRLGQGPTGELFF,TGTGCCTGGAGCCTCCGTTTGGGACAGGGCCCCACCGGGGAGCTGTTTTTT
TRBJ1-1,TRBD1,NA,TRBV30,CAWSERTGSDF,TGTGCCTGGAGTGAACGGACAGGGTCGGACTTT
TRBJ1-2,NA,NA,TRBV29-1,CSVERQGGYGYTF,TGCAGCGTTGAACGTCAGGGCGGCTATGGCTACACCTTC
TRBJ1-5,NA,NA,TRBV6-5,CASTTGWGQPQHF,TGTGCCAGCACTACAGGGTGGGGGCAGCCCCAGCATTTT
TRBJ1-4,TRBD1,NA,TRBV4-3,CASKKTGGVNEKLFF,TGCGCCAGCAAAAAGACAGGGGGCGTGAATGAAAAACTGTTTTTT
TRBJ2-7,TRBD2,NA,TRBV2,CASSGLAAYEQYF,TGTGCCAGCAGTGGTCTAGCGGCGTACGAGCAGTACTTC
TRBJ2-2,NA,NA,TRBV7-2,CASSFSTGTGELFF,TGTGCCAGCAGCTTCTCTACGGGGACCGGGGAGCTGTTTTTT
TRBJ2-1,TRBD1,NA,TRBV15,CATSSDRVTNEQFF,TGTGCCACCAGCAGCGACAGGGTTACCAATGAGCAGTTCTTC
TRBJ1-6,NA,few,TRBV27,CASSFTGSYNSPLHF,TGTGCCAGCAGTTTCACAGGCTCCTATAATTCACCCCTCCACTTT
TRBJ2-2,TRBD2,NA,TRBV7-2,CASSLARGLAVYHGELFF,TGTGCCAGCAGCTTAGCGAGGGGACTAGCGGTTTATCACGGGGAGCTGTTTTTT
TRBJ1-2,TRBD1,NA,TRBV28,CASRPGQEYGYTF,TGTGCCAGCAGGCCCGGACAGGAGTATGGCTACACCTTC
TRBJ2-5,NA,NA,TRBV21-1,CASSKEENSYQETQYF,TGTGCCAGCAGCAAAGAAGAGAATTCGTACCAAGAGACCCAGTACTTC
TRBJ1-1,NA,few,TRBV4-1,CASSHAFDREGDTEAFF,TGCGCCAGCAGCCATGCGTTTGATAGGGAGGGGGACACTGAAGCTTTCTTT
TRBJ2-1,NA,NA,TRBV27,CATRGAYNEQFF,TGTGCCACCCGCGGGGCCTACAATGAGCAGTTCTTC
TRBJ1-1,NA,few,TRBV7-9,CASSSPVVAPEAFF,TGTGCCAGCAGCTCTCCCGTGGTCGCGCCTGAAGCTTTCTTT
TRBJ2-7,NA,NA,TRBV2,CASRGLTSYEQYF,TGTGCCAGCAGGGGACTTACATCCTACGAGCAGTACTTC
TRBJ1-6,NA,NA,TRBV2,CASTQKSALHF,TGTGCCAGCACGCAAAAGTCAGCCCTCCACTTT
TRBJ1-4,TRBD1,many,TRBV2,CASRGRGLDEKLFF,TGTGCCAGCAGAGGCAGGGGGCTCGATGAAAAACTGTTTTTT
TRBJ2-5,TRBD2,NA,TRBV9,CASSYSGGAGETQYF,TGTGCCAGCAGTTATAGCGGGGGGGCCGGAGAGACCCAGTACTTC
TRBJ2-4,NA,NA,TRBV7-8,CASSLGSAGIAKNIQYF,TGTGCCAGCAGCTTAGGGTCGGCGGGCATAGCCAAAAACATTCAGTACTTC
TRBJ2-1,TRBD2,few,TRBV4-3,CASSGSGTSGYPREQFF,TGCGCCAGCAGCGGGTCCGGGACTAGCGGTTACCCGCGTGAGCAGTTCTTC
TRBJ2-3,NA,few,TRBV5-4,CASSSYSGTDTQYF,TGTGCCAGCAGCTCTTATTCTGGCACAGATACGCAGTATTTT
TRBJ2-1,NA,few,TRBV4-2,CASSQDGGVTNEQFF,TGTGCCAGCAGCCAAGATGGCGGTGTAACGAATGAGCAGTTCTTC
TRBJ2-3,NA,few,TRBV30,CAWSVRPRVRGDITDTQYF,TGTGCCTGGAGTGTACGACCTCGGGTGCGGGGAGATATCACAGATACGCAGTATTTT
TRBJ2-3,TRBD1,NA,TRBV29-1,CSAGQVTDTQYF,TGCAGCGCCGGACAGGTCACAGATACGCAGTATTTT
TRBJ1-1,TRBD1,NA,TRBV10-3,CAIKGTGTTEAFF,TGTGCCATCAAGGGGACAGGAACCACTGAAGCTTTCTTT
TRBJ1-1,TRBD1,NA,TRBV10-2,CASGDRGGTEAFF,TGCGCCAGTGGTGACAGGGGAGGAACTGAAGCTTTCTTT
TRBJ2-7,NA,NA,TRBV7-2,CASSSVGGSSYEQYF,TGTGCCAGCAGCTCCGTCGGAGGTAGCTCCTACGAGCAGTACTTC
TRBJ2-1,TRBD1,few,TRBV11-3,CASSLEQGAGYNEQFF,TGTGCCAGCAGCTTAGAACAGGGGGCGGGGTACAATGAGCAGTTCTTC
TRBJ2-3,TRBD1,few,TRBV4-2,CASSQRDRRTDTQYF,TGTGCCAGCAGCCAACGGGACAGGCGCACAGATACGCAGTATTTT
TRBJ2-1,NA,NA,TRBV5-1,CASSPGSYNEQFF,TGCGCCAGCAGCCCGGGGTCGTACAATGAGCAGTTCTTC
TRBJ2-5,TRBD2,few,TRBV7-2,CASSSAGHQETQYF,TGTGCCAGCAGCTCAGCGGGGCACCAAGAGACCCAGTACTTC
TRBJ2-7,TRBD1,NA,TRBV28,CASIRGQFPYEQYF,TGTGCCAGCATTCGGGGACAGTTCCCCTACGAGCAGTACTTC